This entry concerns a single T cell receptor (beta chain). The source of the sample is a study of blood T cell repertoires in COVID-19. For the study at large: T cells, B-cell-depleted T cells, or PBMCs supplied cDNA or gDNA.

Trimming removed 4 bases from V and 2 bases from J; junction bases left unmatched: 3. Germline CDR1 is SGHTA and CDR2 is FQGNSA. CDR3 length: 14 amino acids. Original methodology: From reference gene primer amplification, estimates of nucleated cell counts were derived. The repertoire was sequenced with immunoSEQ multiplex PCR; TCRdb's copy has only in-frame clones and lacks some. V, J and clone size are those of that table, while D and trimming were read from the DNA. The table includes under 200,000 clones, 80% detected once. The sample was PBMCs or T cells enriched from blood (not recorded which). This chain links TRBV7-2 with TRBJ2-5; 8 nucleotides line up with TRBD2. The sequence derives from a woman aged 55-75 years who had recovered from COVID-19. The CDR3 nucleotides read TGTGCCAGCAGCTGGACTAGCAGTCAAGAGACCCAGTACTTC. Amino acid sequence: CASSWTSSQETQYF.